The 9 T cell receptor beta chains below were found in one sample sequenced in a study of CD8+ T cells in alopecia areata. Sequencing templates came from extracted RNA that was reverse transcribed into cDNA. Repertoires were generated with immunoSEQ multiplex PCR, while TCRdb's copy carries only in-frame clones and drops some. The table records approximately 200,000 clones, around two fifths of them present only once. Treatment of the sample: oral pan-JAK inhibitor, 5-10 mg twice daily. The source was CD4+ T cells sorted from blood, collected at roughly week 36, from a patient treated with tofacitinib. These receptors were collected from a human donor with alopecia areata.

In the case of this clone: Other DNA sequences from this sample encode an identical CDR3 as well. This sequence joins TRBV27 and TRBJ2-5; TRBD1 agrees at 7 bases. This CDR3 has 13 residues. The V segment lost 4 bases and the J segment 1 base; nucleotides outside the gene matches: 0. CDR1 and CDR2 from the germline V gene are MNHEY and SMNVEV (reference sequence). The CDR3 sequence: CASSWTGQETQYF. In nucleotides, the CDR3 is TGTGCCAGCAGTTGGACAGGCCAAGAGACCCAGTACTTC.

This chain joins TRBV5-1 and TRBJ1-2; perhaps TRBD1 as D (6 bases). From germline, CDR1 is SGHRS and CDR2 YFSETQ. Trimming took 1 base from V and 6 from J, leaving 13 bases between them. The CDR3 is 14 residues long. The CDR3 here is CASSLSGGGNGYTF. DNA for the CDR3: TGCGCCAGCAGCTTGTCTGGGGGCGGAAATGGCTACACCTTC.

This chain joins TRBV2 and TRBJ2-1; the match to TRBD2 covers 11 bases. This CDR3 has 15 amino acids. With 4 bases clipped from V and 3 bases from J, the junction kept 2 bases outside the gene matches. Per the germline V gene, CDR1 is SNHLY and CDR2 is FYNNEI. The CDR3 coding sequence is TGTGCCAGCAGTGGACTAGCGGGAAACTACAATGAGCAGTTCTTC. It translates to CASSGLAGNYNEQFF. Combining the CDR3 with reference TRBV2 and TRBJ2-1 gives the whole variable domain EPEVTQTPSHQVTQMGQEVILRCVPISNHLYFYWYRQILGQKVEFLVSFYNNEISEKSEIFDDQFSVERPDGSNFTLKIRSTKLEDSAMYFCASSGLAGNYNEQFFGPGTRLTVL.

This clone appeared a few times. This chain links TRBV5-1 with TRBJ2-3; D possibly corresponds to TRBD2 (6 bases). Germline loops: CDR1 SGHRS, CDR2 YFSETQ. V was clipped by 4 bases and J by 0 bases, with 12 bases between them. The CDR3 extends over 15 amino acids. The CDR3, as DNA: TGCGCCAGCAGCCCCTCCGGGACTAGCACAGATACGCAGTATTTT. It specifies CASSPSGTSTDTQYF.

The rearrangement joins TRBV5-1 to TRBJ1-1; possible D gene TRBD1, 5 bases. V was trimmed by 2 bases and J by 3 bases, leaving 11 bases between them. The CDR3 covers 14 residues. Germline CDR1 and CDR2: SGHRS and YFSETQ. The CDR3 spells CASSFTPGHTEAFF. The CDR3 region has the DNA TGCGCCAGCAGCTTTACCCCAGGGCACACTGAAGCTTTCTTT.

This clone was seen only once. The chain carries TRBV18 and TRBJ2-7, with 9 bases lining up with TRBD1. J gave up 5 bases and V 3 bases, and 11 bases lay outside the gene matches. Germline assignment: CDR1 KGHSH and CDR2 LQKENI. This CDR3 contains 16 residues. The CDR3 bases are TGTGCCAGCTCACCTCTCCCGGGACAGGGAGAACACGAGCAGTACTTC. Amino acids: CASSPLPGQGEHEQYF.

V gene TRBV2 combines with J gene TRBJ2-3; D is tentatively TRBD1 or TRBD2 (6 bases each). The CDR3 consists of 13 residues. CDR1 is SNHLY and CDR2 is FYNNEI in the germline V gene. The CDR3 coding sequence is TGTGCTGCAGGCCAGGGGAGGACAGATACGCAGTATTTT. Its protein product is CAAGQGRTDTQYF. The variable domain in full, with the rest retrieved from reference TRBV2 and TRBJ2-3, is EPEVTQTPSHQVTQMGQEVILRCVPISNHLYFYWYRQILGQKVEFLVSFYNNEISEKSEIFDDQFSVERPDGSNFTLKIRSTKLEDSAMYFCAAGQGRTDTQYFGPGTRLTVL.

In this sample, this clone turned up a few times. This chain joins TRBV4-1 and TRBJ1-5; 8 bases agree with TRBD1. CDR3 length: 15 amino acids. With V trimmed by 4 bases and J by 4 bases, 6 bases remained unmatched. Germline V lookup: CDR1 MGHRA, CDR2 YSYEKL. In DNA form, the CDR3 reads TGCGCCAGCAGCCCGTCGGACAGGGAGAATCAGCCCCAGCATTTT. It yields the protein CASSPSDRENQPQHF.

The CDR3 is CSAVDRDEQYF. The DNA for the CDR3 is TGCAGTGCGGTAGACAGGGACGAGCAGTACTTC. The chain joins TRBV20-1 to TRBJ2-7; 7 nucleotides align to TRBD1. Germline CDR1 reads DFQATT; CDR2 reads SNEGSKA (reference sequence). This CDR3 has 11 amino acids. J was trimmed by 5 bases and V by 6 bases; bases with no gene match: 4.